The rows below give T cell receptor beta chains drawn from one sample of a study of blood T cell repertoires in COVID-19. Repertoires were generated with immunoSEQ multiplex PCR, while TCRdb's copy carries only in-frame clones and drops some. The data hold 110,000 or so clones, with roughly 81% observed a single time. Sequencing was done on a sample of peripheral blood. These receptors were taken from a man aged 40-55 years with acute or convalescent COVID-19. Both conserved end residues are part of each CDR3. A D gene is named only where the DNA matches it firmly. A row's size may be missing; if present it is once, few, many or a size class.

j_call	d_call	clone_size	v_call	cdr3_nt	cdr3_aa
TRBJ2-5	NA	NA	TRBV7-9	TGTGCCAGCAGCTTTGACTATCAAGAGACCCAGTACTTC	CASSFDYQETQYF
TRBJ1-4	NA	NA	TRBV5-1	TGCGCCAGCAGCCCGCGCGGACAGAGCAGTAATGAAAAACTGTTTTTT	CASSPRGQSSNEKLFF
TRBJ1-2	NA	NA	TRBV29-1	TGCAGCGTTGCGGGGGACTATGGCTACACCTTC	CSVAGDYGYTF
TRBJ1-4	NA	NA	TRBV18	TGTGCCAGCTCACCACGCCAGGGAGGAGATGAAAAACTGTTTTTT	CASSPRQGGDEKLFF
TRBJ2-7	TRBD1	NA	TRBV7-2	TGTGCCAGCAGCTTAGTATCACAGGGGGCCTACGAGCAGTACTTC	CASSLVSQGAYEQYF
TRBJ1-2	NA	few	TRBV4-2	TGTGCCAGCAGCCAAGACCTGGCAGGGATGGGAAACTATGGCTACACCTTC	CASSQDLAGMGNYGYTF
TRBJ2-3	TRBD2	NA	TRBV7-8	TGTGCCAGCAGCCTCTACGGACGGGGGGGCCCGGATACGCAGTATTTT	CASSLYGRGGPDTQYF
TRBJ1-4	NA	NA	TRBV29-1	TGCAGCGTTTTACTCTCAATCCGGGAAAAACTGTTTTTT	CSVLLSIREKLFF
TRBJ2-6	NA	NA	TRBV27	TGTGCCAGCAGAACCGGGACACCGGTCTCTGGGGCCAACGTCCTGACTTTC	CASRTGTPVSGANVLTF
TRBJ2-7	TRBD1	NA	TRBV7-2	TGTGCCAGCAGCTTAGCGACAGGGCACTCCTACGAGCAGTACTTC	CASSLATGHSYEQYF
TRBJ1-5	TRBD1	many	TRBV6-1	TGTGCCAGCAGTGAGGTAGGAGGGGGCCTGGGCAATCAGCCCCAGCATTTT	CASSEVGGGLGNQPQHF
TRBJ2-7	TRBD1	NA	TRBV3-1/TRBV3-2	TGTGCCAGCAGCCCCTACAGGGGGCGCGATTACGAGCAGTACTTC	CASSPYRGRDYEQYF
TRBJ1-1	NA	NA	TRBV6-6	TGTGCCAGCAGAGCGGGGGGGGGCACTGAAGCTTTCTTT	CASRAGGGTEAFF
TRBJ2-7	TRBD2	NA	TRBV5-4	TGTGCCAGCAGCCCGGGGGGAGGGTCGTCCTACGAGCAGTACTTC	CASSPGGGSSYEQYF
TRBJ1-1	NA	NA	TRBV28	TGTGCCAGCATACGCGATGATAGCACTGAAGCTTTCTTT	CASIRDDSTEAFF
TRBJ2-7	NA	NA	TRBV29-1	TGCAGCGTGCAGATCTCCTACGAGCAGTACTTC	CSVQISYEQYF
TRBJ2-5	TRBD2	NA	TRBV18	TGTGCCAGCTCACCCCTAGCGGGGGCCGATTCCCAGTACTTC	CASSPLAGADSQYF
TRBJ1-4	NA	NA	TRBV30	TGTGCCTGGAGTATCACAGAAAATGAAAAACTGTTTTTT	CAWSITENEKLFF
TRBJ2-3	NA	NA	TRBV29-1	TGCAGCGTTGACGCAGGACTAAGCACAGATACGCAGTATTTT	CSVDAGLSTDTQYF
TRBJ2-1	TRBD2	NA	TRBV20-1	TGCAGTGCTGCTAGTCTAGCGGGGGAGTTCTTC	CSAASLAGEFF
TRBJ1-1	NA	NA	TRBV19	TGTGCCAGTAGTATTCCTACGACGATGGGGCACACTGAAGCTTTCTTT	CASSIPTTMGHTEAFF
TRBJ1-2	NA	once	TRBV5-6	TGTGCCAGCAGCCCGGGCGGGGGAGTACATGGCTACACCTTC	CASSPGGGVHGYTF
TRBJ2-7	NA	NA	TRBV19	TGTGCCAGTAGTATGGGACAAAAGAGCTCCTACGAGCAGTACTTC	CASSMGQKSSYEQYF
TRBJ2-3	NA	once	TRBV13	TGTGCCAGCAGCGGCACGTGGGGGCGAGGCACAGATACGCAGTATTTT	CASSGTWGRGTDTQYF
TRBJ2-7	NA	NA	TRBV10-3	TGTGCCATCAGTGACAGGGACGAGCAGTACTTC	CAISDRDEQYF
TRBJ1-6	TRBD1	NA	TRBV27	TGTGCCAGCAGTACACGACAGGGACAATCACCCCTCCACTTT	CASSTRQGQSPLHF
TRBJ1-2	TRBD1	NA	TRBV24-1	TGTGCCACCAGTGATGGGGACAGCTATGGCTACACCTTC	CATSDGDSYGYTF
TRBJ1-2	NA	NA	TRBV19	TGTGCCAGTAATATCCAGACAGGACGTGGCTACACCTTC	CASNIQTGRGYTF
TRBJ2-2	NA	NA	TRBV13	TGTGCCAGCAGCTTTATCAGAGGGGAGCTGTTTTTT	CASSFIRGELFF